This TCR beta chain stems from a study of blood T cell repertoires in COVID-19. Only one count was recorded for this clone. The CDR3 runs to 15 residues. Germline assignment: CDR1 MNHEY and CDR2 SVGAGI. V shed 0 bases and J 4 bases; nucleotides not matched to a gene: 6. The repertoire was sequenced with immunoSEQ multiplex PCR; TCRdb's copy has only in-frame clones and lacks some. The sample has fewer than 250,000 clones; about 83% are singletons. The receptor was derived from a human donor in a cohort sampled during active COVID-19. The sample consisted of peripheral blood. The chain couples TRBV6-5 to TRBJ2-7; TRBD1 aligns across 7 bases. In DNA form, the CDR3 reads TGTGCCAGCAGTTACTCTCAGAGACAGGGATACGAGCAGTACTTC. Residues: CASSYSQRQGYEQYF.